This TCR beta chain was profiled in a study of cytomegalovirus exposure and HLA in healthy donors. Regarding the study as a whole: Per a prior analysis, the majority of TCR beta V segments were productive roughly 87% or roughly 30% of the time.

Use of 60 Vbeta and 13 Jbeta primers characterized the PCR. Clones were read by immunoSEQ multiplex PCR, and TCRdb kept only the in-frame ones, dropping some. This sample carries some 110,000 clones, about 60% of them seen once, and the ten largest clones take 2.2%. Details on this clone: Its specificity is unknown.

Germline values: CDR1 MRHNA, CDR2 SNTAGT. Trimming took 10 bases from V and 0 from J; bases not matched to a gene: 6. CDR3 length: 14 amino acids. The sequencing sample was made of PBMCs. This receptor was obtained from a woman aged 30 to 39 in good health and CMV-seronegative. This chain uses TRBV6-4 with TRBJ2-3; TRBD1 agrees at 8 bases. The CDR3: CAIATGASTDTQYF. CDR3 in DNA: TGTGCCATCGCGACAGGGGCCAGCACAGATACGCAGTATTTT.